Sequencing of this TCR beta chain was carried out in a study of cytomegalovirus exposure and HLA in healthy donors. Study findings and constraints: Among the sequence variants, a highly shared cluster was likely an artifact of sequencing. 16,951 TCR beta sequences were associated with HLA alleles at 0.05 false discovery rate in a later analysis. Across donors, presence/absence analyses took sequencing depth to be roughly uniform. TCR beta sequences reportedly predicted most subjects' HLA-A and HLA-B alleles accurately.

PCR involved 60 Vbeta and 13 Jbeta primers. The protocol was immunoSEQ multiplex PCR, while the TCRdb copy is restricted to in-frame clones and leaves out a portion. The repertoire has about 120,000 clones, 72% of them found once; the top ten carry approximately 3.5%. Looked up from germline, CDR1 is SEHNR and CDR2 is FQNEAQ (reference sequence). Trimming cost V 4 bases and J 3 bases; bases outside gene matches: 5. The CDR3 runs to 14 residues. Comment on this clone: Its antigen is not known.

The chain has TRBV7-9 and TRBJ2-5, with 7 nucleotides matching TRBD1. The clonotype originates from a man aged 25 to 40 in good health and CMV-seronegative. The sequenced sample consisted of PBMCs. CDR3: CASSYGDREETQYF. The CDR3 DNA follows: TGTGCCAGCAGCTACGGAGACAGGGAAGAGACCCAGTACTTC. The variable domain in full, with the rest retrieved from reference TRBV7-9 and TRBJ2-5, is DTGVSQNPRHKITKRGQNVTFRCDPISEHNRLYWYRQTLGQGPEFLTYFQNEAQLEKSRLLSDRFSAERPKGSFSTLEIQRTEQGDSAMYLCASSYGDREETQYFGPGTRLLVL.